This TCR beta chain was captured in a study of shared T cell receptors in the human thymus. CDR1 is MGHRA and CDR2 is YSYEKL in the germline V gene. CDR3 length equals 13 residues. The junction had 6 bases not matched to a gene; V was cut back by 3 bases and J by 8 bases. Sequencing used immunoSEQ multiplex PCR; TCRdb keeps in-frame clones, though not all of them. There are hundreds of thousands of clones in the sample; 70% to 90% occur only once, and 0.0094% lies in the top ten. This sample was shared with a second study, whose subject was human thymus T cells. As that study records: Donation was from healthy Finnish infants who were having corrective surgery that addressed congenital heart defects. It was from resections taken during corrective heart surgery that the thymus tissue came. What related research reported was that thymic repertoires overlapped highly among unrelated individuals.

The clonotype was recovered from a boy younger than two with a congenital heart defect. Sequenced material: thymocytes. The gene calls are TRBV4-1 and TRBJ1-1; 7 bases agree with TRBD1. CDR3 in DNA: TGCGCCAGCAGCCATGAAGGGACAGCCGAAGCTTTCTTT. Amino acids: CASSHEGTAEAFF.